These T cell receptor beta chains were read from a single sample in a study of OX40 agonist ivuxolimab in advanced cancers. Generated by immunoSEQ multiplex PCR, the TCRdb table keeps only in-frame clones and is missing some. The data contain approximately 66,000 clones, around 86% of them singletons. Sequenced here: CD4+ or CD8+ T cells sorted from blood, sampled in a trial of the OX40 agonist ivuxolimab. The source is an adult with an advanced solid tumor such as melanoma, head and neck, liver or kidney cancer. Each CDR3 is given with its conserved first and last residue. Fields, in order: J gene, D gene, V gene, clone size, CDR3 DNA, CDR3 protein. D genes are given only for firm matches. Part of the rows lack a size; the others show once, few, many or a class for expanded clones.

j_gene: TRBJ2-2; d_gene: -; v_gene: TRBV5-6; abundance: -; CDR3nt: TGTGCCAGCAGCCAAATTGGACATGAGAACACCGGGGAGCTGTTTTTT; CDR3aa: CASSQIGHENTGELFF
j_gene: TRBJ2-7; d_gene: -; v_gene: TRBV5-4; abundance: -; CDR3nt: TGTGCCAGCTCCTCCACGGGCAGGGGAGGCTACGAGCAGTACTTC; CDR3aa: CASSSTGRGGYEQYF
j_gene: TRBJ1-2; d_gene: TRBD1; v_gene: TRBV6-1; abundance: -; CDR3nt: TGTGCCAGCAGTGAGGGGACAGGGGTCTATGGCTACACCTTC; CDR3aa: CASSEGTGVYGYTF
j_gene: TRBJ2-3; d_gene: -; v_gene: TRBV30; abundance: -; CDR3nt: TGTGCCTGGAGAGTTGGAGATACGCAGTATTTT; CDR3aa: CAWRVGDTQYF
j_gene: TRBJ2-5; d_gene: -; v_gene: TRBV19; abundance: once; CDR3nt: TGTGCCAGTAGTAGGGACACGCAAGAGACCCAGTACTTC; CDR3aa: CASSRDTQETQYF
j_gene: TRBJ2-7; d_gene: -; v_gene: TRBV4-1; abundance: -; CDR3nt: TGCGCCAGCAGCCAAGATATACTCCAGGGAGTAATCTACGAGCAGTACTTC; CDR3aa: CASSQDILQGVIYEQYF
j_gene: TRBJ1-5; d_gene: TRBD1; v_gene: TRBV10-3; abundance: -; CDR3nt: TGTGCCATCAGTGTTGGACTCCAGGGGGGACAAGGGCCCCAGCATTTT; CDR3aa: CAISVGLQGGQGPQHF
j_gene: TRBJ2-4; d_gene: -; v_gene: TRBV28; abundance: -; CDR3nt: TGTGCCAGCAGTTTTCAGGGACGGGCGATGGACATTCAGTACTTC; CDR3aa: CASSFQGRAMDIQYF
j_gene: TRBJ1-1; d_gene: TRBD1; v_gene: TRBV7-8; abundance: -; CDR3nt: TGTGCCAGCAGCAGTTTTCAGGGGGCCACTGAAGCTTTCTTT; CDR3aa: CASSSFQGATEAFF
j_gene: TRBJ1-3; d_gene: -; v_gene: TRBV29-1; abundance: -; CDR3nt: TGCAGCGTCCTCCCTTTACAGGGCTCTGGAAACACCATATATTTT; CDR3aa: CSVLPLQGSGNTIYF
j_gene: TRBJ2-3; d_gene: -; v_gene: TRBV27; abundance: -; CDR3nt: TGTGCCAGCAGTGATCGGGATTACACAGATACGCAGTATTTT; CDR3aa: CASSDRDYTDTQYF
j_gene: TRBJ1-5; d_gene: -; v_gene: TRBV7-2; abundance: once; CDR3nt: TGTGCCAGCAAAAAGGGGGACAATCAGCCCCAGCATTTT; CDR3aa: CASKKGDNQPQHF
j_gene: TRBJ1-1; d_gene: -; v_gene: TRBV14; abundance: -; CDR3nt: TGTGCCAGCAGCCAAATAAAAGGGGTCACTGAAGCTTTCTTT; CDR3aa: CASSQIKGVTEAFF
j_gene: TRBJ1-2; d_gene: -; v_gene: TRBV4-3; abundance: -; CDR3nt: TGCGCCAGCAGCTCCTACGCCGGGACCCTCGAGAACTATGGCTACACCTTC; CDR3aa: CASSSYAGTLENYGYTF
j_gene: TRBJ2-3; d_gene: TRBD2; v_gene: TRBV19; abundance: -; CDR3nt: TGTGCCAGTAAGGTTGGGGGGGGGTCAGATACGCAGTATTTT; CDR3aa: CASKVGGGSDTQYF
j_gene: TRBJ1-1; d_gene: TRBD1; v_gene: TRBV18; abundance: -; CDR3nt: TGTGCCAGCTCGCACGACAGGGATACTGAAGCTTTCTTT; CDR3aa: CASSHDRDTEAFF
j_gene: TRBJ1-3; d_gene: -; v_gene: TRBV6-6; abundance: -; CDR3nt: TGTGCCAGCAGCCTCGCTACCGCTGGAAACACCATATATTTT; CDR3aa: CASSLATAGNTIYF